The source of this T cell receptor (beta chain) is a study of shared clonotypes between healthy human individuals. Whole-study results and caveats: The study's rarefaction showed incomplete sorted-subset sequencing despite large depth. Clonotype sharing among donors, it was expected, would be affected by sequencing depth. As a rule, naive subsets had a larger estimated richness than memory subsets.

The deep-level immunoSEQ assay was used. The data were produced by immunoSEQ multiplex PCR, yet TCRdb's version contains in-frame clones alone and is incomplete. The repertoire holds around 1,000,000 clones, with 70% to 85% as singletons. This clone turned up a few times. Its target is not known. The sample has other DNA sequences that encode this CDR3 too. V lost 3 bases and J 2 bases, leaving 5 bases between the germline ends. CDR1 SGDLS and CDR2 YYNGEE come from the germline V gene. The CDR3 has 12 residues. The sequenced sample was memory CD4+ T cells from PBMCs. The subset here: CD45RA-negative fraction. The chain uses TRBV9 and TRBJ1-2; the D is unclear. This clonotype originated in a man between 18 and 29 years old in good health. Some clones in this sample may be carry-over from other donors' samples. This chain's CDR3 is CASSEANYGYTF. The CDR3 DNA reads TGTGCCAGCAGCGAAGCGAACTATGGCTACACCTTC.